These T cell receptor beta chains were read from a single sample in a study of blood T cell repertoires in COVID-19. The repertoire was sequenced with immunoSEQ multiplex PCR; TCRdb's copy has only in-frame clones and lacks some. The profile covers some 100,000 clones, with about 81% appearing a single time and around an eighth taken by the ten largest. The material sequenced was peripheral blood. These receptor sequences come from a human donor in a cohort sampled during active COVID-19. Each CDR3 is given with its conserved first and last residue. A D gene is named only where the DNA matches it firmly. Clone size is stated in some rows and not others, as once, few, many or a class when expanded.

NA	TRBV11-2	NA	TRBJ2-5	CASSSNQGAQETQYF	TGTGCCAGCAGCAGTAACCAGGGCGCACAAGAGACCCAGTACTTC
NA	TRBV9	NA	TRBJ2-6	CASSVVLSFGGTGANVLTF	TGTGCCAGCAGCGTAGTTCTAAGCTTCGGGGGTACTGGGGCCAACGTCCTGACTTTC
few	TRBV7-8	TRBD1	TRBJ1-5	CASSLPARGRGQPQHF	TGTGCCAGCAGCTTACCCGCCAGGGGGCGCGGTCAGCCCCAGCATTTT
NA	TRBV5-1	NA	TRBJ1-1	CASSLAPPITRRSTEAFF	TGCGCCAGCAGCTTGGCCCCTCCGATAACGAGGAGGAGCACTGAAGCTTTCTTT
few	TRBV3-1/TRBV3-2	NA	TRBJ2-1	CASSHVLAKGQFF	TGTGCCAGCAGCCACGTACTAGCAAAAGGGCAGTTCTTC
NA	TRBV4-1	NA	TRBJ2-6	CASSQAAANRRSGANVLTF	TGCGCCAGCAGCCAAGCGGCCGCCAACCGGAGATCTGGGGCCAACGTCCTGACTTTC
NA	TRBV18	NA	TRBJ2-1	CASSPTLVEQFF	TGTGCCAGCTCACCTACTTTAGTTGAGCAGTTCTTC
NA	TRBV7-2	TRBD2	TRBJ2-7	CASTRDYGSYEQYF	TGTGCCAGCACCCGGGACTACGGCTCCTACGAGCAGTACTTC
once	TRBV29-1	NA	TRBJ2-3	CSVERRGTDTQYF	TGCAGCGTTGAACGTAGGGGAACAGATACGCAGTATTTT
NA	TRBV18	TRBD1	TRBJ2-1	CASRTGGSYNEQFF	TGTGCCAGCCGGACAGGGGGCTCCTACAATGAGCAGTTCTTC
NA	TRBV9	TRBD2	TRBJ2-3	CASSVRGVTDTQYF	TGTGCCAGCAGCGTACGGGGGGTCACAGATACGCAGTATTTT
once	TRBV11-3	TRBD1	TRBJ2-2	CARGGQGCTGELFF	TGTGCCAGGGGTGGACAGGGGTGCACCGGGGAGCTGTTTTTT
few	TRBV18	NA	TRBJ2-5	CASSLGQMETQYF	TGTGCCAGCTCACTAGGACAGATGGAGACCCAGTACTTC
NA	TRBV18	TRBD1	TRBJ1-6	CASSLDRSPGVPYSPLHF	TGTGCCAGCTCACTGGACAGGTCGCCGGGAGTTCCCTATTCACCCCTCCACTTT
NA	TRBV7-9	NA	TRBJ1-1	CASSFLHQGNTEAFF	TGTGCCAGCAGCTTCCTACACCAGGGAAACACTGAAGCTTTCTTT
NA	TRBV24-1	NA	TRBJ2-2	CATSEWGESWTGELFF	TGTGCCACCAGTGAGTGGGGAGAGTCTTGGACCGGGGAGCTGTTTTTT
NA	TRBV3-1/TRBV3-2	TRBD2	TRBJ2-1	CASSRLAGAREQFF	TGTGCCAGCAGCCGACTAGCGGGGGCACGTGAGCAGTTCTTC
NA	TRBV18	NA	TRBJ2-7	CASSPPGSRRSYEQYF	TGTGCCAGCTCACCACCGGGGAGCCGGCGGTCCTACGAGCAGTACTTC
NA	TRBV10-3	TRBD1	TRBJ2-5	CAISGTGKGETQYF	TGTGCCATCAGCGGGACAGGGAAAGGGGAGACCCAGTACTTC
NA	TRBV5-8	TRBD2	TRBJ2-1	CASSHVSGSGGFYNEQFF	TGTGCCAGCAGCCACGTCTCGGGTAGCGGGGGGTTTTACAATGAGCAGTTCTTC
NA	TRBV6-5	NA	TRBJ1-5	CASSRSVGQPQHF	TGTGCCAGCAGTCGGTCAGTCGGGCAGCCCCAGCATTTT
NA	TRBV19	NA	TRBJ2-1	CASSIGQNEQFF	TGTGCCAGTAGCATAGGACAGAACGAGCAGTTCTTC
few	TRBV27	NA	TRBJ1-6	CASSPGYSPLHF	TGTGCCAGCAGCCCAGGGTATTCACCCCTCCACTTT
once	TRBV2	NA	TRBJ2-5	CASSEWAGETQYF	TGTGCCAGCAGTGAATGGGCAGGGGAGACCCAGTACTTC
NA	TRBV6-5	NA	TRBJ1-1	CASSYGLSSMNTEAFF	TGTGCCAGCAGTTACGGACTGAGCAGCATGAACACTGAAGCTTTCTTT
NA	TRBV7-2	NA	TRBJ1-6	CASSLEGTRIYNSPLHF	TGTGCCAGCAGCTTAGAAGGGACAAGAATCTATAATTCACCCCTCCACTTT
NA	TRBV7-9	NA	TRBJ2-2	CASSLAVTGELFF	TGTGCCAGCAGCTTGGCCGTAACCGGGGAGCTGTTTTTT
NA	TRBV3-1/TRBV3-2	TRBD1	TRBJ1-2	CASSQEGQVYGYTF	TGTGCCAGCAGCCAGGAAGGACAGGTCTATGGCTACACCTTC
NA	TRBV10-3	NA	TRBJ1-1	CAISETGRDTEAFF	TGTGCCATCAGTGAGACCGGGAGGGACACTGAAGCTTTCTTT
NA	TRBV10-3	TRBD2	TRBJ2-3	CAISGFGSRRGGFAGDTQYF	TGTGCCATCAGTGGATTTGGTAGTAGGCGGGGGGGATTTGCGGGAGATACGCAGTATTTT
NA	TRBV12-3/TRBV12-4	NA	TRBJ2-3	CASSFENTQYF	TGTGCCAGCAGTTTCGAGAATACGCAGTATTTT
NA	TRBV24-1	TRBD2	TRBJ2-1	CATSDWLLAGAYNEQFF	TGTGCCACCAGTGATTGGCTTCTAGCGGGGGCCTACAATGAGCAGTTCTTC
NA	TRBV30	NA	TRBJ2-3	CAWRYNTDTQYF	TGTGCCTGGAGATACAACACAGATACGCAGTATTTT
once	TRBV24-1	NA	TRBJ2-2	CATSDLRRGIGGELFF	TGTGCCACCAGTGATTTGCGCCGGGGGATCGGGGGGGAGCTGTTTTTT
NA	TRBV3-1/TRBV3-2	NA	TRBJ2-3	CASSQDPGRGADTQYF	TGTGCCAGCAGCCAAGATCCGGGCAGGGGGGCAGATACGCAGTATTTT
few	TRBV30	TRBD1	TRBJ1-2	CAWSGYGTGATNYGYTF	TGTGCCTGGAGTGGATACGGGACAGGGGCCACTAACTATGGCTACACCTTC
NA	TRBV18	NA	TRBJ1-6	CASSPDRINSPLHF	TGTGCCAGCTCACCGGACAGAATTAATTCACCCCTCCACTTT
NA	TRBV4-3	TRBD2	TRBJ2-1	CASSRQAGAYNEQFF	TGCGCCAGCAGCCGTCAAGCGGGGGCGTACAATGAGCAGTTCTTC
NA	TRBV30	TRBD2	TRBJ2-2	CAWSIAGLAARELFF	TGTGCCTGGAGTATAGCGGGACTAGCGGCCAGGGAGCTGTTTTTT
few	TRBV19	NA	TRBJ2-4	CASIGGIAKNIQYF	TGTGCCAGTATTGGGGGGATAGCCAAAAACATTCAGTACTTC
NA	TRBV5-5	TRBD1	TRBJ2-3	CASSPGTGGSSDTQYF	TGTGCCAGCAGCCCCGGGACAGGGGGAAGCTCCGATACGCAGTATTTT
NA	TRBV5-4	TRBD1	TRBJ1-1	CASSLEQGASEAFF	TGTGCCAGCAGCTTGGAACAGGGGGCCTCTGAAGCTTTCTTT